This T cell receptor beta chain is drawn from a study of T cell repertoires in cytomegalovirus infection. Study-wide background: CMV epitopes, recently identified HLA-C-restricted and well-studied HLA-B-restricted, were used. Signatures in public TCR beta sequences pointed to both CMV infection and matching HLA type. Study-wide findings and caveats: In two of eight donors, the top clonotype was HLA-C-restricted CMV-specific. Pooled public TCR beta family frequency picked out CMV carriers with the relevant HLA.

Comment on this clonotype: Its antigen is currently unknown.

TCRdb itself ran the reads through MiXCR, one entry per CDR3 protein. The sample yields hundreds of thousands of distinct CDR3 sequences, 31% seen once. This CDR3 contains 15 residues. CDR1 is MNHEY, CDR2 SVGEGT, per germline. V lost 0 bases and J 3 bases, leaving 11 bases between the germline ends. Sequenced material: cultured CD8+ T cells from PBMCs, taken from culture after CMV antigen stimulation. The origin of this receptor is a human donor in good health (CMV status not recorded). Some clones in this sample may be carry-over from other donors' samples. The rearrangement joins TRBV6-2 or TRBV6-3 to TRBJ1-2, with D perhaps TRBD1 (6 bases). CDR3 in amino acids: CASSYSLGADYGYTF. The CDR3 DNA is TGTGCCAGCAGTTACTCCCTGGGGGCGGACTATGGCTACACCTTC.